This T cell receptor beta chain was sequenced during a study of cytomegalovirus exposure and HLA in healthy donors. Across the study: The Caucasian-associated ancestry cluster contained about four fifths of the 398 genotyped donors. Findings and limits, study-wide: A missense DCLRE1C variant was associated with V- and J-gene trimming of TCR beta chains in a later analysis, and an independent cohort replicated the association. In an earlier analysis, about 87% or about 30%: the productive usage of most TCR beta V segments.

Note on this clone: Its antigen is undetermined.

Primers for the PCR totalled 60 Vbeta and 13 Jbeta. Here immunoSEQ multiplex PCR was the method, and the copy in TCRdb shows in-frame clones only, minus some. The sample includes approximately 160,000 clones, roughly 76% of them seen just once. This donor lacks a recorded CMV serostatus. This CDR3 contains 15 residues. With V trimmed by 5 bases and J by 0 bases, 6 bases remained unmatched. Germline loops: CDR1 SNHLY, CDR2 FYNNEI. The J gene is TRBJ1-1, the V gene TRBV2, with 7 nucleotides matching TRBD1. Specimen: PBMCs. The clonotype was recovered from a human donor in good health. The CDR3 loop reads CASSRDSVLNTEAFF. In DNA, the CDR3 is TGTGCCAGCAGTCGGGACAGTGTTTTGAACACTGAAGCTTTCTTT.